A single sample gave rise to the 27 T cell receptor beta chains below, sequenced in a study of tumor-infiltrating lymphocytes in primary liver carcinoma. Blood RNA originated from unsorted whole blood, with germline DNA additionally extracted. Making TCR beta cDNA involved 400 to 600 ng total RNA and a constant-region primer. What produced the TCR beta libraries was three nested multiplex PCR rounds using slightly modified ARM-PCR. Both of the initial two PCR rounds ran for around 10 cycles and employed TRBV1-TRBV30 forward primers alongside a C-beta reverse primer. TCRdb re-called the multiplex PCR reads through MiXCR, storing one row per CDR3 protein. Here the sample spans about 180,000 distinct CDR3 sequences, about 60% being singletons. Specimen: peripheral blood. These TCRs come from a man in his forties with primary liver carcinoma and hepatitis B virus infection.

As concerns this clonotype: Just one base apart from a much larger clone, this may be a read error. It is likely a read error, because the conserved phenylalanine at the end of the CDR3 is missing. V usage is TRBV29-1 and J usage is TRBJ2-2; weak D call: TRBD1 (6 bases). CDR1 and CDR2 (germline): SQVTM, ANQGSEA. The length of the CDR3 is 14 residues. Trimming took 4 bases from V and 1 from J, leaving 10 bases between them. CDR3 sequence reads: CSVVDRWNTGELFI. In DNA form, the CDR3 reads TGCAGCGTTGTCGACAGGTGGAACACCGGGGAGCTGTTTATT.

This clonotype turned up a few times. This rearrangement joins TRBV4-1 to TRBJ1-2; D unresolved. The CDR3 runs to 14 residues. Germline-derived CDR1 and CDR2 are MGHRA and YSYEKL. V lost 1 base and J lost 0, with 6 bases in between. The CDR3 loop reads CASSQGKSNYGYTF. The CDR3 DNA sequence: TGCGCCAGCAGCCAAGGAAAGTCTAACTATGGCTACACCTTC.

This CDR3 is CASSSGTAITDTQYF. DNA for the CDR3: TGTGCCAGCAGTTCCGGGACTGCCATCACAGATACGCAGTATTTT. V usage is TRBV28 and J usage is TRBJ2-3, with D possibly TRBD2 on 6 matching bases. Germline values: CDR1 MDHEN, CDR2 SYDVKM. V was clipped by 4 bases and J by 2 bases, with 13 bases between them. The CDR3 is 15 amino acids.

In this sample, this clonotype turned up a few times. The V gene is TRBV12-3 or TRBV12-4, the J gene TRBJ1-5; D gene uncertain. V shed 8 bases and J shed 7 bases, with 12 bases lying between them. The CDR3 has 12 residues. The CDR3 DNA follows: TGTGCCAGCCAAAGGGTAGGCCAGCCCCAGCATTTT. Translation: CASQRVGQPQHF.

The chain has TRBV7-2 and TRBJ2-7; D is unclear. The V and J ends lost 2 bases and 0 bases respectively, with 11 bases between them. Germline CDR1 reads SGHTA; CDR2 reads FQGNSA. The CDR3 is 15 amino acids. The CDR3: CASSLTPDSSYEQYF. The CDR3 region has the DNA TGTGCCAGCAGCTTAACGCCTGACTCCTCCTACGAGCAGTACTTC.

The V and J genes are TRBV6-5 and TRBJ2-7; 7 nucleotides align to TRBD1. Per germline, CDR1 MNHEY and CDR2 SVGAGI. The V gene end was trimmed by 5 bases and the J gene end by 0 bases; junction bases not matched to a gene: 4. The CDR3 is 14 residues long. CDR3 region: CASSGDSLSYEQYF. DNA for the CDR3: TGTGCCAGCAGTGGGGACAGCCTCTCCTACGAGCAGTACTTC.

Comments on this clonotype: One end of the junction varies from germline; a read error may be responsible. The CDR3 bases are TGTGTCAGCAGCTCGTCACAGGTCGAGCAGTGCTTC. Protein product: CVSSSSQVEQCF. The chain uses TRBV11-2 and TRBJ2-7, with D maybe TRBD1 (5 bases). There are 12 residues in the CDR3. Germline V gene sequence: CDR1 SGHAT, CDR2 FQNNGV.

CDR3 amino acids: CASSPGWSKNTGELFF. CDR3 in DNA: TGTGCCAGCAGTCCTGGCTGGTCGAAGAACACCGGGGAGCTGTTTTTT. The rearrangement uses TRBV6-1 and TRBJ2-2; D unresolved. Trimming took 5 bases from V and 1 from J, leaving 14 bases between them. This CDR3 region has 16 residues. Per germline, CDR1 MNHNS and CDR2 SASEGT.

This clonotype was counted only a few times. CDR3 sequence reads: CASRWTGSEKLFF. CDR3 DNA: TGTGCCAGCAGATGGACAGGGAGTGAAAAACTGTTTTTT. The chain employs TRBV6-6 and TRBJ1-4; TRBD1 matches at 8 bases. The CDR3 covers 13 residues. Trimming cost V 6 bases and J 7 bases; bases outside gene matches: 4. Germline V gives CDR1 MNHNY, CDR2 SVGAGI (reference sequence).

V gene TRBV5-5 combines with J gene TRBJ2-3; D is ambiguous. CDR1 is SGHKS, CDR2 YYEKEE, per germline (reference sequence). This CDR3 has 15 amino acids. Trimming removed 0 bases from V and 4 bases from J, with 12 bases in between. The CDR3 DNA follows: TGTGCCAGCAGCTTGGGGGCCGACCCCGCAGATACGCAGTATTTT. As protein: CASSLGADPADTQYF.

The chain is built from TRBV6-6 and TRBJ2-4, with 14 bases matching TRBD2. This CDR3 is built from 17 residues. After removal of 5 bases from V and 5 bases from J, the junction contained 8 bases not matched to a gene. Germline V gene sequence: CDR1 MNHNY, CDR2 SVGAGI (reference sequence). The chain's CDR3 is CASSLDGLAGGQNIQYF. CDR3 in DNA: TGTGCCAGCAGTCTCGACGGACTAGCGGGAGGCCAAAACATTCAGTACTTC.

Turning to this clonotype: Sequence at one end of the junction differs from germline and may be a read error. This chain uses TRBV6-5 with TRBJ2-5, with no clear D. CDR3 length equals 14 residues. Germline V lookup: CDR1 MNHEY, CDR2 SVGAGI. DNA for the CDR3: TGTGCCAGCAGTTACCAGGCTGCCGGAGAGATCCAGTACTTC. Amino acids: CASSYQAAGEIQYF.

This clonotype was seen a single time. V gene TRBV11-2 combines with J gene TRBJ2-2; 7 positions match TRBD2. V shed 0 bases, J shed 7 bases, and the junction held 14 bases outside the gene matches. The CDR3 runs to 18 residues. CDR1 and CDR2 (germline): SGHAT, FQNNGV. The CDR3 region has the DNA TGTGCCAGCAGCTTAGATCTAATTCCAGAGGGAGGGGTCGGGGAGCTGTTTTTT. Its translation: CASSLDLIPEGGVGELFF.

This clonotype was seen ten or more times. The chain combines TRBV4-1 with TRBJ2-2, with 13 bases matching TRBD2. Germline CDR1 reads MGHRA; CDR2 reads YSYEKL. The CDR3 length is 19 residues. The J segment lost 4 bases and the V segment lost 1 base, leaving 9 bases of the junction unmatched. The CDR3 reads CASSQGGGLAGWITGELFF. CDR3 coding DNA: TGCGCCAGCAGCCAAGGGGGGGGACTAGCGGGATGGATCACCGGGGAGCTGTTTTTT.

V gene TRBV29-1 combines with J gene TRBJ2-2; D gene uncertain. Trimming left V 0 bases short and J 6 bases short, with 14 bases between. From germline, CDR1 is SQVTM and CDR2 ANQGSEA. This CDR3 spans 15 amino acids. The chain's CDR3 is CSVEDTAGTPGELFF. The CDR3 DNA reads TGCAGCGTTGAAGACACCGCAGGAACCCCCGGGGAGCTGTTTTTT.

This clonotype was seen more than once but under ten times. The V gene is TRBV30, the J gene TRBJ2-5; D is possibly TRBD2 (6 bases). V shed 5 bases and J shed 5 bases, with 9 bases lying between them. Germline CDR1 and CDR2: GTSNPN and SVGIG (reference sequence). This CDR3 is built from 11 residues. The CDR3 region is CAWGAGETQYF. The CDR3 DNA reads as TGTGCCTGGGGGGCGGGGGAGACCCAGTACTTC.

About this clonotype itself: At one of its ends the junction is not consistent with the germline gene, which may arise from a read error. The chain employs TRBV11-2 and TRBJ2-1; no definite D call. The CDR3 runs to 14 residues. Germline values: CDR1 SGHAT, CDR2 FQNNGV. CDR3 sequence reads: CASSLAQENNEQFF. CDR3 DNA sequence: TGTGCCAGCAGCTTAGCGCAGGAGAACAATGAGCAGTTCTTT.

There are a few counts of this clonotype. The chain has TRBV4-1 and TRBJ1-5; D unresolved. Deletions cut 4 bases from V and 2 bases from J, with 12 bases between. This CDR3 has 15 amino acids. The germline gives CDR1 MGHRA, CDR2 YSYEKL. For the CDR3, the DNA is TGCGCCAGCAGCCTCGGAACCGAGGGCAATCAGCCCCAGCATTTT. It encodes CASSLGTEGNQPQHF.

The chain joins TRBV21-1 to TRBJ2-1; TRBD2, the D gene given by the table, was not confirmed from the DNA. TRBV21-1 is designated a pseudogene. The CDR3 covers 16 residues. CDR3 residues: CASSNLPRAGDYEQFF. CDR3 sequence (DNA): TGTGCCAGTAGCAATCTTCCCCGAGCGGGTGATTATGAGCAGTTCTTC.

A single count supports this clonotype. The rearrangement links TRBV11-2 to TRBJ2-7, with 9 positions matching TRBD2. The CDR3 extends over 17 amino acids. From germline, CDR1 is SGHAT and CDR2 FQNNGV. After removal of 6 bases from V and 2 bases from J, the junction contained 14 bases not matched to a gene. CDR3 in amino acids: CASSGPGSSGSTYEQYF. CDR3 DNA: TGTGCCAGCAGTGGACCTGGGAGTAGCGGGAGTACCTACGAGCAGTACTTC.

This clonotype was counted a few times. The V call is TRBV14, the J call TRBJ2-1, with TRBD2 matching 13 bases. With 3 bases clipped from V and 7 bases from J, the junction kept 12 bases outside the gene matches. This CDR3 is built from 18 residues. The V gene's germline CDR1 is SGHDN and CDR2 FVKESK. The CDR3 region is CASSHVMSPGLAGNEQFF. The CDR3 DNA sequence: TGTGCCAGCAGCCATGTGATGTCGCCGGGACTAGCGGGGAATGAGCAGTTCTTC. The full variable domain, its missing parts supplied by reference TRBV14 and TRBJ2-1, is EAGVTQFPSHSVIEKGQTVTLRCDPISGHDNLYWYRRVMGKEIKFLLHFVKESKQDESGMPNNRFLAERTGGTYSTLKVQPAELEDSGVYFCASSHVMSPGLAGNEQFFGPGTRLTVL.

This chain connects TRBV14 to TRBJ2-1; no reliable D call. The germline V gene encodes CDR1 SGHDN and CDR2 FVKESK. The CDR3 spans 16 residues. V gave up 4 bases and J gave up 5 bases, with 18 bases separating them. Here the CDR3 DNA reads TGTGCCAGCAGCCCCCTCTACCCAACACCGAACAATGAGCAGTTCTTC. This translates into CASSPLYPTPNNEQFF.

This clonotype was observed at least ten times. This rearrangement joins TRBV11-2 to TRBJ2-5; 7 bases are a match to TRBD1. The CDR3 has 17 residues. Germline values: CDR1 SGHAT, CDR2 FQNNGV. J gave up 0 bases and V 3 bases, and 10 bases lay outside the gene matches. CDR3 sequence reads: CASSLVRQGPYQETQYF. In DNA form, the CDR3 reads TGTGCCAGCAGCTTGGTCCGACAGGGCCCGTACCAAGAGACCCAGTACTTC.

A note on this clonotype: Compared with germline, one end of the junction differs, possibly owing to a read error. The chain joins TRBV11-2 to TRBJ2-5; 8 bases are a match to TRBD1. The CDR3 length is 13 residues. CDR1 and CDR2 (germline): SGHAT, FQNNGV. The CDR3 sequence: CASSLTYRGTHYF. The CDR3 DNA reads as TGTGCTAGCAGCTTAACCTACAGGGGGACCCACTACTTC. Drawing the rest from reference TRBV11-2 and TRBJ2-5, the complete variable domain is EAGVAQSPRYKIIEKRQSVAFWCNPISGHATLYWYQQILGQGPKLLIQFQNNGVVDDSQLPKDRFSAERLKGVDSTLKIQPAKLEDSAVYLCASSLTYRGTHYFGPGTRLLVL.

The sample holds a few counts of this clonotype. V gene TRBV12-3 or TRBV12-4 combines with J gene TRBJ2-2; 8 bases are shared with TRBD1. This CDR3 region has 16 residues. J was trimmed by 3 bases and V by 4 bases; bases with no gene match: 7. DNA of the CDR3: TGTGCCAGCAGTTACAGGACAGGGCGGGACACCGGGGAGCTGTTTTTT. It codes for CASSYRTGRDTGELFF.

A word on this clonotype: At one end, the junction sequence differs from germline, possibly due to a read error. The chain combines TRBV6-1 with TRBJ2-5, with 7 bases matching TRBD2. Germline assignment: CDR1 MNHNS and CDR2 SASEGT. The CDR3 spans 17 residues. CDR3 region: CASSDLWTSGSGEIQYF. The CDR3 region has the DNA TGTGCCAGCAGTGACCTTTGGACTAGTGGTTCCGGGGAGATCCAGTACTTC.

A word on this clonotype: One end of the junction fails to match germline, which may point to a read error. The chain joins TRBV7-3 to TRBJ2-1; the D is unclear. The length of the CDR3 is 11 residues. Germline lookup yields CDR1 SGHTA and CDR2 FQGTGA. CDR3 sequence: CASSSGYEQFF. The CDR3, as DNA: TGTGCAAGCAGCTCCGGGTATGAGCAGTTCTTC.